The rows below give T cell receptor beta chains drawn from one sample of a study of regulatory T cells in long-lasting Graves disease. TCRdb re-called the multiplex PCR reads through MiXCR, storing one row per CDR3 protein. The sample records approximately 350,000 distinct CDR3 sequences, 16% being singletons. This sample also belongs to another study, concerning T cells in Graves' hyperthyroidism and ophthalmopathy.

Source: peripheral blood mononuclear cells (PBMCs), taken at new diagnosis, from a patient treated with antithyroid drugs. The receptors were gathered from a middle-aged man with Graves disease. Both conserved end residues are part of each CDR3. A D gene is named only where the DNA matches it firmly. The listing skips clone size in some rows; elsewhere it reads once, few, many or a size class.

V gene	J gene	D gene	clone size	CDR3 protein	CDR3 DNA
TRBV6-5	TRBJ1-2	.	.	CASSYATQGNGYTF	TGTGCCAGCAGTTACGCGACTCAGGGGAATGGCTACACCTTC
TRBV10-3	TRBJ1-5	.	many	CAISYDRSNQPQHF	TGTGCCATCAGTTATGACAGGAGCAATCAGCCCCAGCATTTT
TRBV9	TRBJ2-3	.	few	CASSVEGRGGQYF	TGTGCCAGCAGCGTAGAGGGCAGAGGGGGGCAGTATTTT
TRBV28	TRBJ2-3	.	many	CASSLLGGSERWILGDTQYF	TGTGCCAGCAGTTTATTAGGGGGGTCGGAACGGTGGATTCTCGGAGATACGCAGTATTTT
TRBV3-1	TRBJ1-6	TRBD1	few	CASSPMTGEVSPLHF	TGTGCCAGCAGCCCGATGACAGGGGAAGTCTCACCCCTCCACTTT
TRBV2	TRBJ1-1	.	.	CASSTEFEDTEAFF	TGTGCCAGCAGTACAGAATTTGAAGACACTGAAGCTTTCTTT
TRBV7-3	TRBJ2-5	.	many	CASSLTFMGSETQYF	TGTGCCAGCAGCTTAACGTTTATGGGGTCGGAGACCCAGTACTTC
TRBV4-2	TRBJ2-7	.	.	CASSQVGGPVSEQYF	TGTGCCAGCAGCCAAGTAGGTGGCCCAGTAAGCGAGCAGTACTTC
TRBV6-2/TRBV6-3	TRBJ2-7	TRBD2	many	CASSTLPGLAGTSYEQYF	TGTGCCAGCAGTACCCTTCCTGGACTAGCGGGGACGTCCTACGAGCAGTACTTC
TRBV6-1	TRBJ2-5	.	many	CASSTPYFQETQYF	TGTGCCAGCAGCACGCCGTACTTCCAAGAGACCCAGTACTTC
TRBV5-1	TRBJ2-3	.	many	CASSFLSTDTQYF	TGCGCCAGCAGCTTTCTTAGCACAGATACGCAGTATTTT
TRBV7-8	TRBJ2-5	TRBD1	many	CASSYNNRGRGETQYF	TGTGCCAGCAGCTACAATAACAGGGGGCGGGGAGAGACCCAGTACTTC
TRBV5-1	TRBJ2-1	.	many	CASSPNNRQQEQFF	TGCGCCAGCAGCCCTAACAACAGGCAACAAGAGCAGTTCTTC
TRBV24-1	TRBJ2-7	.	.	CATSEPGPTYEQYF	TGTGCCACCAGTGAACCGGGACCGACCTACGAGCAGTACTTC
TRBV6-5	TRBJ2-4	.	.	CASSYSRGGNIQYF	TGTGCCAGCAGTTACTCGAGGGGGGGAAACATTCAGTACTTC
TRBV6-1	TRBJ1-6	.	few	CASSTDDNSPLHF	TGTGCCAGCAGTACAGATGATAATTCACCCCTCCACTTT
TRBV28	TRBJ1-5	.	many	CASSSFTQPQHF	TGTGCCAGCAGCTCATTTACTCAGCCCCAGCATTTT